These 18 T cell receptor beta chains were sequenced from one sample in a study of blood T cell repertoires in COVID-19. Here immunoSEQ multiplex PCR was the method, and the copy in TCRdb shows in-frame clones only, minus some. In the table there are approximately 93,000 clones, approximately 90% of which are singletons. Sequences were obtained from peripheral blood. The receptors were gathered from a man aged 60 to 69 with acute or convalescent COVID-19.

The rearrangement joins TRBV19 to TRBJ2-7, with D possibly TRBD1 on 6 matching bases. CDR1 and CDR2 (germline): LNHDA, SQIVND (reference sequence). The CDR3 runs to 15 residues. The V gene lost 1 base and the J gene lost 0 bases, with 10 bases spanning the gap. The CDR3 nucleotides are TGTGCCAGTAGTATAGGACAGGCCAGCTCCTACGAGCAGTACTTC. This codes for CASSIGQASSYEQYF. Complete variable domain (other parts from reference TRBV19 and TRBJ2-7): DGGITQSPKYLFRKEGQNVTLSCEQNLNHDAMYWYRQDPGQGLRLIYYSQIVNDFQKGDIAEGYSVSREKKESFPLTVTSAQKNPTAFYLCASSIGQASSYEQYFGPGTRLTVT.

This chain uses TRBV7-3 with TRBJ2-2, with 11 positions matching TRBD1. The CDR3 loop spans 15 amino acids. Looked up from germline, CDR1 is SGHTA and CDR2 is FQGTGA. Trimming cost V 5 bases and J 5 bases; bases outside gene matches: 4. In DNA, the CDR3 is TGTGCCAGCAGCCACGGACAGGGGGCGACCGGGGAGCTGTTTTTT. This translates into CASSHGQGATGELFF.

The chain combines TRBV30 with TRBJ2-2, with D maybe TRBD1 (5 bases). The CDR3 extends over 15 amino acids. Germline CDR1 reads GTSNPN; CDR2 reads SVGIG (reference sequence). Trimming shortened V by 2 bases and J by 4 bases, and 14 bases separated the two germline ends. DNA for the CDR3: TGTGCCTGGAGTTTTGGGCAGGGCGGCACCGGGGAGCTGTTTTTT. The encoded protein is CAWSFGQGGTGELFF.

The chain links TRBV5-6 to TRBJ2-7; 7 bases line up with TRBD2. In germline, CDR1 is SGHDT, CDR2 YYEEEE. V lost 3 bases to trimming and J lost 0 bases; unmatched junction nucleotides: 3. This CDR3 spans 14 amino acids. The CDR3 spells CASSYLADSYEQYF. CDR3 nucleotide sequence: TGTGCCAGCAGCTATCTAGCGGACTCCTACGAGCAGTACTTC.

The chain links TRBV29-1 to TRBJ1-3; the D is unclear. Trimming took 6 bases from V and 3 from J, leaving 6 bases between them. Germline CDR1 reads SQVTM; CDR2 reads ANQGSEA. This CDR3 is built from 11 residues. CDR3 sequence: CSVTIGNTIYF. The CDR3 DNA sequence: TGCAGCGTAACAATTGGAAACACCATATATTTT.

The chain carries TRBV2 and TRBJ1-2, with 7 bases identical to TRBD1. Germline lookup yields CDR1 SNHLY and CDR2 FYNNEI. CDR3 length: 15 amino acids. V dropped 0 bases and J dropped 5; count of bases not matched to a gene: 6. Here the CDR3 reads CASSEALGGGYGYTF. In nucleotides, the CDR3 is TGTGCCAGCAGTGAAGCGCTAGGGGGCGGGTATGGCTACACCTTC.

The count of this clone is one. The rearrangement links TRBV10-3 to TRBJ1-2; TRBD1 matches at 7 bases. Germline CDR1 ENHRY, CDR2 SYGVKD. The CDR3 consists of 14 residues. Unmatched junction bases numbered 7, after V lost 5 bases and J lost 4 bases. The chain's CDR3 is CAISPTGPPYGYTF. CDR3 sequence (DNA): TGTGCCATCAGTCCGACAGGGCCCCCCTATGGCTACACCTTC.

This clone was recorded once. The chain employs TRBV13 and TRBJ2-3, with D tentatively TRBD2 (6 bases). Germline V lookup: CDR1 PRHDT, CDR2 FYEKMQ (reference sequence). The V end lost 0 bases, the J end lost 1 base, and 14 bases lay between the germline ends. The CDR3 loop spans 17 amino acids. This CDR3 reads CASSLGVLEGGTDTQYF. The CDR3 nucleotides are TGTGCCAGCAGCTTAGGAGTTTTGGAGGGAGGCACAGATACGCAGTATTTT. The complete variable domain, with remaining parts taken from reference TRBV13 and TRBJ2-3, reads AAGVIQSPRHLIKEKRETATLKCYPIPRHDTVYWYQQGPGQDPQFLISFYEKMQSDKGSIPDRFSAQQFSDYHSELNMSSLELGDSALYFCASSLGVLEGGTDTQYFGPGTRLTVL.

The J gene is TRBJ2-1, the V gene TRBV9, with D perhaps TRBD2 (6 bases). This CDR3 contains 15 residues. V lost 3 bases and J lost 1, with 11 bases in between. The germline CDR1 and CDR2 sequences are SGDLS and YYNGEE. For the CDR3, the DNA is TGTGCCAGCAGCGGACCGACTAGTTCCTACAATGAGCAGTTCTTC. It translates to CASSGPTSSYNEQFF.

DNA of the CDR3: TGTGCCTGGACCTCAGGCGGGACAGGGCGTTCACCCCTCCACTTT. This translates into CAWTSGGTGRSPLHF. This chain connects TRBV30 to TRBJ1-6; 9 bases map to TRBD1. Germline-derived CDR1 and CDR2 are GTSNPN and SVGIG (reference sequence). The CDR3 covers 15 residues. J gave up 9 bases and V 4 bases, and 10 bases lay outside the gene matches.

The V call is TRBV10-3, the J call TRBJ2-1; 9 bases are shared with TRBD1. The V and J ends lost 7 bases and 13 bases, in that order; junction bases with no gene match: 11. Looked up from germline, CDR1 is ENHRY and CDR2 is SYGVKD. CDR3 length: 13 residues. CDR3 sequence reads: CAINPGQGQPQFF. The CDR3 region has the DNA TGTGCCATCAACCCCGGACAGGGGCAACCTCAGTTCTTC.

V gene TRBV30 combines with J gene TRBJ1-5, with 9 bases lining up with TRBD1. Germline lookup yields CDR1 GTSNPN and CDR2 SVGIG (reference sequence). The V and J ends lost 2 bases and 4 bases, in that order; junction bases with no gene match: 15. This CDR3 is 18 amino acids long. CDR3 in amino acids: CAWSQRAADRGGNQPQHF. The CDR3 coding sequence is TGTGCCTGGAGTCAGAGAGCCGCGGACAGGGGTGGAAATCAGCCCCAGCATTTT. The whole variable domain, remainder taken from reference TRBV30 and TRBJ1-5, is SQTIHQWPATLVQPVGSPLSLECTVEGTSNPNLYWYRQAAGRGLQLLFYSVGIGQISSEVPQNLSASRPQDRQFILSSKKLLLSDSGFYLCAWSQRAADRGGNQPQHFGDGTRLSIL.

DNA for the CDR3: TGTGCCAGCTTCGACAGGGGGGAGACCCAGTACTTC. This encodes CASFDRGETQYF. The V and J genes are TRBV5-6 and TRBJ2-5; 9 positions agree with TRBD1. CDR1 is SGHDT and CDR2 is YYEEEE in the germline V gene. Germline trimming cut 7 bases from V and 5 bases from J; bases unmatched to any gene: 3. The CDR3 contains 12 residues.

The V gene is TRBV12-3 or TRBV12-4, the J gene TRBJ1-2; 7 nucleotides match TRBD1. The CDR3 covers 13 residues. The V segment lost 3 bases and the J segment 2 bases; nucleotides outside the gene matches: 0. The CDR3 protein is CASSLTGNYGYTF. The CDR3 DNA reads as TGTGCCAGCAGTTTGACAGGGAACTATGGCTACACCTTC.

J is TRBJ1-5 and V is TRBV18; perhaps TRBD1 as D (6 bases). V was shortened by 1 base and J by 4 bases, with 17 bases between the two germline ends. The germline gives CDR1 KGHSH, CDR2 LQKENI. The CDR3 extends over 17 amino acids. As DNA, the CDR3 is TGTGCCAGCTCACCACAAGGTTCCGGACAGCAAAATCAGCCCCAGCATTTT. The encoded protein is CASSPQGSGQQNQPQHF.

The V and J genes are TRBV5-6 and TRBJ1-1; TRBD1 is a possible D gene (6 bases). The CDR3 extends over 12 amino acids. Germline V gene lookup returns CDR1 SGHDT and CDR2 YYEEEE. Trimming shortened V by 2 bases and J by 8 bases, and 10 bases separated the two germline ends. The CDR3 region has the DNA TGTGCCAGCAGCTTTCAGGGGTCCGAAGCTTTCTTT. Its translation is CASSFQGSEAFF.

The chain couples TRBV21-1 to TRBJ2-5; TRBD1 is the table's D call and was not checked against the DNA. TRBV21-1 is recorded as a pseudogene. The CDR3 has 16 residues. Here the CDR3 reads CASSKVLGQGQETQYF. The CDR3 region has the DNA TGTGCCAGCAGCAAAGTTTTGGGACAGGGTCAAGAGACCCAGTACTTC.

A single count supports this clone. CDR3 amino acids: CASRTSGGIESDTQYF. The CDR3 DNA sequence: TGCGCCAGCCGTACTAGCGGGGGGATCGAGTCAGATACGCAGTATTTT. The chain employs TRBV23-1 and TRBJ2-3, with TRBD2 identical over 12 bases. TRBV23-1 is an ORF, with its function uncertain. With 8 bases clipped from V and 4 bases from J, the junction kept 10 bases outside the gene matches. The CDR3 has 16 residues.